This is a list of T cell receptor beta chains from one sample in a study of OX40 agonist ivuxolimab in advanced cancers. Libraries were prepared by immunoSEQ multiplex PCR; TCRdb keeps only in-frame clonotypes and omits some of them. The sample records roughly 120,000 clones, 80% to 90% being singletons. The specimen was CD4+ or CD8+ T cells sorted from blood, collected in a trial of the OX40 agonist ivuxolimab. The receptors were sampled from an adult with an advanced solid tumor such as melanoma, head and neck, liver or kidney cancer. Both conserved end residues are part of each CDR3. D genes are given only for firm matches. Only part of the rows carry a size: once, few, many, or a class if the clone is expanded.

clone_size	d_call	j_call	v_call	cdr3_aa	cdr3_nt
NA	NA	TRBJ2-7	TRBV28	CASDGQDRLYF	TGTGCCAGTGACGGGCAGGATAGATTGTACTTC
once	NA	TRBJ2-3	TRBV18	CASSTGMEADTQYF	TGTGCCAGCTCAACGGGAATGGAGGCAGATACGCAGTATTTT
NA	NA	TRBJ2-7	TRBV10-1	CASSERPTYEQYF	TGCGCCAGCAGTGAGAGACCGACCTACGAGCAGTACTTC
NA	NA	TRBJ2-5	TRBV5-1	CASSLAQTRDGETQYF	TGCGCCAGCAGCTTGGCCCAGACGCGCGACGGGGAGACCCAGTACTTC
NA	NA	TRBJ2-7	TRBV5-1	CASSLAVGQVGDEQYF	TGCGCCAGCAGCTTGGCAGTGGGTCAGGTTGGCGACGAGCAGTACTTC
NA	TRBD2	TRBJ2-1	TRBV7-2	CASSQSGGPYNEQFF	TGTGCCAGCAGCCAGAGCGGGGGACCGTACAATGAGCAGTTCTTC
NA	NA	TRBJ2-5	TRBV19	CASSITAQETQYF	TGTGCCAGTAGTATAACAGCCCAAGAGACCCAGTACTTC
NA	NA	TRBJ1-1	TRBV2	CAGSQLSTEAFF	TGTGCCGGTTCACAGCTGAGCACTGAAGCTTTCTTT
NA	NA	TRBJ1-1	TRBV27	CASSFYRDSTEAFF	TGTGCCAGCAGTTTCTACCGGGACTCAACTGAAGCTTTCTTT
NA	NA	TRBJ1-1	TRBV4-1	CASSQGWGRNTEAFF	TGCGCCAGCAGCCAAGGGTGGGGCCGGAACACTGAAGCTTTCTTT